This T cell receptor (beta chain) was sequenced during a study of cytomegalovirus exposure and HLA in healthy donors. Study-level information: From donors who were HLA-typed, an early data release held 75 million to 85 million unique TCRs. Study-level results: In a later analysis, across HLA loci, associated TCR counts were highest for DRB1, lowest for HLA-C.

V dropped 2 bases and J dropped 3; count of bases not matched to a gene: 4. The CDR3 loop spans 13 amino acids. CDR1 and CDR2 from the germline V gene are SQVTM and ANQGSEA. With regard to this clone: What it binds is not known.

The study sampled nominally healthy donors, though unrecorded immune exposures were likely. Primers for the PCR totalled 60 Vbeta and 13 Jbeta. How the authors handled the data: A later analysis tallied 80 million to 100 million unique TCR beta chains, about 12 million of them shared. Using immunoSEQ multiplex PCR, the repertoire was profiled, and TCRdb retains in-frame clones only, with some absent. Clone size and V and J calls were adopted from that table, with D and trimming inferred from the DNA. Seen here are 150,000 to 200,000 clones, less than 90% observed once, and the top ten hold less than 1.5%.

Sequenced input: PBMCs. The clonotype comes from a girl aged 10 to 17 in good health and CMV-seropositive. V usage is TRBV29-1 and J usage is TRBJ2-7; 7 bases map to TRBD1. CDR3 loop: CSVEFGTDYEQYF. The CDR3 DNA reads TGCAGCGTTGAATTCGGGACAGACTACGAGCAGTACTTC.